These T cell receptor beta chains were read from a single sample in a study of glioma-infiltrating T cells after dendritic cell vaccination. Measured with immunoSEQ multiplex PCR; TCRdb has only the in-frame clones, and not every one. The table records fewer than 50,000 clones, over 75% of them present only once. Material: blood, obtained before dendritic cell vaccination. The receptors were sampled from a human donor with glioblastoma. Each CDR3 is given with its conserved first and last residue. Fields, in order: D gene, V gene, clone size, J gene, CDR3 protein, CDR3 DNA. A D gene is named only where the DNA matches it firmly. Clone size is shown for a subset of rows, as once, few, many or a class of expanded clone.

d_call: TRBD1; v_call: TRBV7-6; clone_size: -; j_call: TRBJ1-2; cdr3_aa: CASSPGQATNYGYTF; cdr3_nt: TGTGCCAGCAGCCCCGGACAGGCCACTAACTATGGCTACACCTTC
d_call: -; v_call: TRBV6-1; clone_size: -; j_call: TRBJ2-2; cdr3_aa: CATPWGVNTGELFF; cdr3_nt: TGTGCCACCCCGTGGGGAGTGAACACCGGGGAGCTGTTTTTT
d_call: TRBD1; v_call: TRBV30; clone_size: once; j_call: TRBJ2-1; cdr3_aa: CAWSRGQGYNEQFF; cdr3_nt: TGTGCCTGGAGTCGGGGACAGGGCTACAATGAGCAGTTCTTC
d_call: TRBD1; v_call: TRBV18; clone_size: -; j_call: TRBJ2-7; cdr3_aa: CASSPRQLDRVYEQYF; cdr3_nt: TGTGCCAGCTCACCCCGTCAATTGGACAGGGTCTACGAGCAGTACTTC
d_call: -; v_call: TRBV6-5; clone_size: -; j_call: TRBJ1-2; cdr3_aa: CASSIRTATNYGYTF; cdr3_nt: TGTGCCAGCAGTATTAGGACAGCCACTAACTATGGCTACACCTTC
d_call: -; v_call: TRBV7-2; clone_size: -; j_call: TRBJ2-2; cdr3_aa: CASSLRGSIGELFF; cdr3_nt: TGTGCCAGCAGCTTAAGAGGGAGTATCGGGGAGCTGTTTTTT
d_call: -; v_call: TRBV5-4; clone_size: few; j_call: TRBJ1-4; cdr3_aa: CASSFFNEKLFF; cdr3_nt: TGTGCCAGCAGCTTCTTTAATGAAAAACTGTTTTTT
d_call: TRBD1; v_call: TRBV7-2; clone_size: -; j_call: TRBJ2-7; cdr3_aa: CASSLVRWTGESEQYF; cdr3_nt: TGTGCCAGCAGCTTAGTCCGGTGGACAGGGGAGTCCGAGCAGTACTTC
d_call: TRBD1; v_call: TRBV15; clone_size: -; j_call: TRBJ2-7; cdr3_aa: CATAEGDRASSYEQYF; cdr3_nt: TGTGCCACCGCGGAAGGAGACAGGGCCTCGTCCTACGAGCAGTACTTC
d_call: -; v_call: TRBV14; clone_size: -; j_call: TRBJ1-6; cdr3_aa: CASSQLQNISPLHF; cdr3_nt: TGTGCCAGCAGCCAGTTACAGAATATTTCACCCCTCCACTTT
d_call: -; v_call: TRBV7-2; clone_size: few; j_call: TRBJ1-5; cdr3_aa: CASSLQGSSGQPQHF; cdr3_nt: TGTGCCAGCAGCTTGCAGGGCTCCTCGGGCCAGCCCCAGCATTTT
d_call: -; v_call: TRBV7-2; clone_size: -; j_call: TRBJ2-1; cdr3_aa: CASSLVVTEQFF; cdr3_nt: TGTGCCAGCAGCTTAGTAGTTACTGAGCAGTTCTTC
d_call: TRBD1; v_call: TRBV11-3; clone_size: -; j_call: TRBJ2-1; cdr3_aa: CASSRRPDRENEQFF; cdr3_nt: TGTGCCAGCAGCCGCAGACCGGACAGGGAAAATGAGCAGTTCTTC
d_call: TRBD2; v_call: TRBV9; clone_size: once; j_call: TRBJ2-3; cdr3_aa: CASSVGVAGVDDTQYF; cdr3_nt: TGTGCCAGCAGCGTAGGGGTAGCGGGGGTCGATGATACGCAGTATTTT
d_call: TRBD1; v_call: TRBV15; clone_size: few; j_call: TRBJ2-2; cdr3_aa: CATSREDRGTGELFF; cdr3_nt: TGTGCCACCAGCAGAGAAGACAGGGGCACCGGGGAGCTGTTTTTT
d_call: TRBD1; v_call: TRBV6-6; clone_size: -; j_call: TRBJ1-1; cdr3_aa: CASRKGTGDPLSFF; cdr3_nt: TGTGCCAGCAGAAAAGGGACAGGGGACCCGTTGTCTTTCTTT
d_call: TRBD1; v_call: TRBV6-6; clone_size: -; j_call: TRBJ1-1; cdr3_aa: CASSALTGGRTEAFF; cdr3_nt: TGTGCCAGCAGTGCCCTGACAGGGGGCAGAACTGAAGCTTTCTTT
d_call: TRBD2; v_call: TRBV18; clone_size: -; j_call: TRBJ2-5; cdr3_aa: CASSLNIPSGRAETQYF; cdr3_nt: TGTGCCAGCTCACTTAACATCCCTAGCGGGAGGGCGGAGACCCAGTACTTC
d_call: TRBD1; v_call: TRBV19; clone_size: -; j_call: TRBJ2-5; cdr3_aa: CASSMDRVEGETQYF; cdr3_nt: TGTGCCAGTAGTATGGACAGGGTAGAAGGAGAGACCCAGTACTTC
d_call: -; v_call: TRBV5-6; clone_size: -; j_call: TRBJ2-7; cdr3_aa: CASSGGWGGNIYEQYF; cdr3_nt: TGTGCCAGCAGCGGTGGATGGGGGGGCAATATCTACGAGCAGTACTTC
d_call: -; v_call: TRBV10-1; clone_size: -; j_call: TRBJ2-7; cdr3_aa: CASSRARGEQYF; cdr3_nt: TGCGCCAGCAGCCGGGCAAGGGGCGAGCAGTACTTC
d_call: -; v_call: TRBV4-2; clone_size: -; j_call: TRBJ2-7; cdr3_aa: CASSQATYEQYF; cdr3_nt: TGTGCCAGCAGCCAAGCAACCTACGAGCAGTACTTC
d_call: -; v_call: TRBV2; clone_size: -; j_call: TRBJ2-5; cdr3_aa: CASSPPLVRETQYF; cdr3_nt: TGTGCCAGCAGTCCGCCACTAGTAAGGGAGACCCAGTACTTC
d_call: -; v_call: TRBV5-1; clone_size: -; j_call: TRBJ2-7; cdr3_aa: CASSLVSGYEQYF; cdr3_nt: TGCGCCAGCAGCTTGGTTTCGGGCTACGAGCAGTACTTC
d_call: -; v_call: TRBV6-1; clone_size: -; j_call: TRBJ1-2; cdr3_aa: CASSSWGDQDGYTF; cdr3_nt: TGTGCCAGCAGTTCTTGGGGGGACCAAGATGGCTACACCTTC
d_call: TRBD1; v_call: TRBV6-5; clone_size: -; j_call: TRBJ1-6; cdr3_aa: CASSSTGTGNSPLHF; cdr3_nt: TGTGCCAGCAGTTCGACCGGGACAGGCAATTCACCCCTCCACTTT
d_call: -; v_call: TRBV14; clone_size: few; j_call: TRBJ2-3; cdr3_aa: CASSLQLASTDTQYF; cdr3_nt: TGTGCCAGCAGCCTACAACTAGCCTCCACAGATACGCAGTATTTT
d_call: TRBD2; v_call: TRBV6-5; clone_size: -; j_call: TRBJ2-7; cdr3_aa: CASSYRTSGRLNEQYF; cdr3_nt: TGTGCCAGCAGTTACCGGACTAGCGGGAGGCTAAACGAGCAGTACTTC
d_call: TRBD2; v_call: TRBV27; clone_size: -; j_call: TRBJ2-1; cdr3_aa: CASSLSTPSGVPTFYNEQFF; cdr3_nt: TGTGCCAGCAGTTTATCCACGCCTAGCGGGGTCCCAACCTTTTACAATGAGCAGTTCTTC
d_call: -; v_call: TRBV5-1; clone_size: -; j_call: TRBJ2-5; cdr3_aa: CASSKGRGRETQYF; cdr3_nt: TGCGCCAGCAGCAAAGGAAGAGGTAGGGAGACCCAGTACTTC
d_call: -; v_call: TRBV10-3; clone_size: few; j_call: TRBJ2-1; cdr3_aa: CAISVSDGEQFF; cdr3_nt: TGTGCCATCAGTGTCAGTGATGGTGAGCAGTTCTTC